The T cell receptor beta chain described here comes from a study of T cell responses to AZD1222 COVID-19 vaccine. General study results and limits: Spike-specific TCRs gained breadth and depth after people received two AZD1222 doses. A reported finding is that nearly half of spike-specific TCRs target unmutated variant regions.

Note on this clone: Its antigen is unknown.

The V and J ends lost 1 base and 5 bases respectively, with 2 bases between them. The V gene's germline CDR1 is MGHRA and CDR2 YSYEKL. CDR3 length equals 12 residues. TCRdb's table, derived via immunoSEQ multiplex PCR, lists solely in-frame clones and lacks some. The table lists about 140,000 clones, 90% to 95% of them singletons. The specimen comprised peripheral blood, sampled after recovery from COVID-19. The origin of this receptor is an adult who had recovered from COVID-19. V is TRBV4-1 and J is TRBJ2-2; D unresolved. The DNA for the CDR3 is TGCGCCAGCAGCCAAGGGACCGGGGAGCTGTTTTTT. Its protein is CASSQGTGELFF.